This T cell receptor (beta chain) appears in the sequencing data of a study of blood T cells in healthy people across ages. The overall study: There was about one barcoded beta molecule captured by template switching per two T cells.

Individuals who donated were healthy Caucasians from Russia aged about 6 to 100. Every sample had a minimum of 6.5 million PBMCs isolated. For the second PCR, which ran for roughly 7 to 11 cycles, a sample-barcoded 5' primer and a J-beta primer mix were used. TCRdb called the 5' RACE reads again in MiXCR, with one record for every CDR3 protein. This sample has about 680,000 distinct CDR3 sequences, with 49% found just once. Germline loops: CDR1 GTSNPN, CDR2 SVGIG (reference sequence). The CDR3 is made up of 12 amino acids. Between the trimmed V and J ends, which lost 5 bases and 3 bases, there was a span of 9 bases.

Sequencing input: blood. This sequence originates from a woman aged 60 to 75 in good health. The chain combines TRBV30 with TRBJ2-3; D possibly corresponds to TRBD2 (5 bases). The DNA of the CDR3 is TGTGCCTGGGAGAGGGAGACAGATACGCAGTATTTT. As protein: CAWERETDTQYF.